Below are 11 T cell receptor beta chains sequenced from a single sample in a study of OX40 agonist ivuxolimab in advanced cancers. Data came from immunoSEQ multiplex PCR; TCRdb stores just in-frame clones and leaves some out. The sample consists of about 54,000 clones, under 95% of them appearing once. The sequencing here drew on CD4+ or CD8+ T cells sorted from blood, taken in a trial of the OX40 agonist ivuxolimab. These receptors all stem from an adult with an advanced solid tumor such as melanoma, head and neck, liver or kidney cancer.

The gene calls are TRBV27 and TRBJ2-3; D gene ambiguous. Looked up from germline, CDR1 is MNHEY and CDR2 is SMNVEV (reference sequence). V dropped 4 bases and J dropped 10 bases, with 12 bases sitting between them. The CDR3 length is 12 residues. The chain's CDR3 is CASSSFSYPQYF. Written as DNA, the CDR3 is TGTGCCAGCAGTTCATTTAGTTACCCGCAGTATTTT.

The V call is TRBV19, the J call TRBJ2-2; D is ambiguous. Germline lookup yields CDR1 LNHDA and CDR2 SQIVND (reference sequence). CDR3 length: 14 amino acids. Between the trimmed V and J ends, which lost 2 bases and 5 bases, there was a span of 9 bases. CDR3: CASSIKTLTGELFF. CDR3 coding DNA: TGTGCCAGTAGTATAAAGACATTAACCGGGGAGCTGTTTTTT.

CDR3 nucleotides: TGCGCCAGCAGCCAAGACCCTCGCGCGGGACCCTACGAGCAGTACTTC. Protein: CASSQDPRAGPYEQYF. V and J are TRBV4-3 and TRBJ2-7, with D perhaps matching TRBD2 (6 bases). The CDR3 totals 16 residues. The germline V and J ends were trimmed by 0 bases and 2 bases, with 14 bases remaining between them. Germline assignment: CDR1 LGHNA and CDR2 YSLEER.

The chain has TRBV6-5 and TRBJ2-2, with D unresolved. The V end was cut by 6 bases, the J end by 0 bases, with 5 bases between. Germline values: CDR1 MNHEY, CDR2 SVGAGI. There are 13 residues in the CDR3. CDR3 sequence: CASRWANTGELFF. CDR3 coding DNA: TGTGCCAGCAGATGGGCGAACACCGGGGAGCTGTTTTTT.

The V gene is TRBV7-8, the J gene TRBJ2-7; D possibly corresponds to TRBD1 (5 bases). In germline, CDR1 is SGHVS, CDR2 FQNEAQ. Deletions cut 3 bases from V and 5 bases from J, with 11 bases between. This CDR3 contains 13 residues. The CDR3 coding sequence is TGTGCCAGCAGCTTTTCAGGGCGAAACGAGCAGTACTTC. This sequence encodes CASSFSGRNEQYF.

The gene calls are TRBV9 and TRBJ2-7, with TRBD1 identical over 8 bases. CDR1 is SGDLS and CDR2 is YYNGEE in the germline V gene. The V segment lost 0 bases and the J segment 7 bases; nucleotides outside the gene matches: 3. This CDR3 has 13 amino acids. The CDR3 spells CASSVGQGKEQYF. CDR3 bases: TGTGCCAGCAGCGTAGGACAGGGGAAAGAGCAGTACTTC.

The rearrangement links TRBV7-6 to TRBJ2-2; 7 bases align to TRBD2. The CDR3 loop spans 13 amino acids. V lost 4 bases, J lost 5 bases, and 1 base stayed unmatched. Per the germline V gene, CDR1 is SGHVS and CDR2 is FNYEAQ. Written as DNA, the CDR3 is TGTGCCAGCAGCTACGGGGGGACCGGGGAGCTGTTTTTT. It codes for CASSYGGTGELFF.

The chain has TRBV9 and TRBJ2-5, with 7 bases matching TRBD1. The ends lost 4 bases at V and 1 base at J; junction bases unmatched: 10. The CDR3 runs 16 residues. CDR1 is SGDLS, CDR2 YYNGEE, per germline. This CDR3 is CASSSPIWDSQETQYF. CDR3 sequence (DNA): TGTGCCAGCAGCTCCCCTATTTGGGACAGCCAAGAGACCCAGTACTTC.

This sequence joins TRBV7-9 and TRBJ2-1, with a tentative D call TRBD2 (5 bases). With 6 bases removed from V and 9 bases from J, the gap between germline ends came to 21 bases. The CDR3 is made up of 15 amino acids. The germline V gene encodes CDR1 SEHNR and CDR2 FQNEAQ (reference sequence). CDR3 protein: CASRPAQALEGEQFF. The CDR3 DNA reads TGTGCCAGCAGGCCCGCGCAGGCCCTAGAGGGTGAGCAGTTCTTC.

The chain employs TRBV4-3 and TRBJ2-5, with D possibly matching TRBD1 (6 bases). CDR1 is LGHNA and CDR2 is YSLEER in the germline V gene. The CDR3 extends over 16 amino acids. With 1 base removed from V and 4 bases from J, the gap between germline ends came to 16 bases. The CDR3 sequence is CASSQGQQGIGETQYF. DNA for the CDR3: TGCGCCAGCAGCCAAGGACAACAGGGAATTGGAGAGACCCAGTACTTC.

The chain recombines TRBV7-3 with TRBJ2-1; the D gene is possibly TRBD2 (6 bases). The germline gives CDR1 SGHTA, CDR2 FQGTGA. There are 13 residues in the CDR3. Trimming removed 2 bases at V and 8 bases at J, with 10 bases between. The CDR3 sequence: CASSLSLADEQFF. The CDR3 DNA follows: TGTGCCAGCAGCTTATCACTAGCAGATGAGCAGTTCTTC.